The next 9 T cell receptor beta chains were all read from a single sample in a study of T cell responses to AZD1222 COVID-19 vaccine. Sequencing used immunoSEQ multiplex PCR; TCRdb keeps in-frame clones, though not all of them. Counted here are under 200,000 clones, over 80% occurring once; the ten biggest clones make up around 2.9%. The sample was peripheral blood, taken on day 0 of MenACWY control vaccination. These receptors were obtained from an adult in good health.

The rearrangement uses TRBV5-6 and TRBJ2-1; D perhaps matches TRBD2 (6 bases). Germline assignment: CDR1 SGHDT and CDR2 YYEEEE. The CDR3 has 16 amino acids. With 2 bases removed from V and 2 bases from J, the gap between germline ends came to 14 bases. CDR3 loop: CASSLWSAGAYNEQFF. The CDR3 coding sequence is TGTGCCAGCAGCTTATGGTCAGCGGGCGCCTACAATGAGCAGTTCTTC.

The V and J genes are TRBV19 and TRBJ2-1, with D uncertain. This CDR3 is built from 13 residues. Germline V gene sequence: CDR1 LNHDA, CDR2 SQIVND (reference sequence). V gave up 3 bases and J gave up 3 bases, with 6 bases separating them. Here the CDR3 reads CASSMGSYNEQFF. The CDR3 region has the DNA TGTGCCAGTAGTATGGGCAGCTACAATGAGCAGTTCTTC.

J is TRBJ2-7 and V is TRBV7-9; 7 nucleotides match TRBD1. After removal of 7 bases from V and 3 bases from J, the junction contained 9 bases not matched to a gene. The CDR3 loop spans 14 amino acids. Germline V gene data show CDR1 as SEHNR and CDR2 as FQNEAQ (reference sequence). The CDR3 region has the DNA TGTGCCAGCAACAGACAGGGCTCGGGCTACGAGCAGTACTTC. Translation: CASNRQGSGYEQYF.

The chain carries TRBV7-9 and TRBJ2-1; 10 positions match TRBD2. The CDR3 contains 17 residues. Looked up from germline, CDR1 is SEHNR and CDR2 is FQNEAQ (reference sequence). V shed 2 bases and J 2 bases; nucleotides not matched to a gene: 6. CDR3 loop: CASSLTTGTSAYNEQFF. As DNA, the CDR3 is TGTGCCAGCAGCTTAACCACCGGGACTAGCGCCTACAATGAGCAGTTCTTC.

V and J are TRBV9 and TRBJ2-7; D gene ambiguous. The CDR3 runs to 14 residues. The V gene lost 0 bases and the J gene lost 0 bases, with 7 bases spanning the gap. Germline values: CDR1 SGDLS, CDR2 YYNGEE. CDR3 region: CASSVGVSSYEQYF. The CDR3 nucleotides are TGTGCCAGCAGCGTAGGAGTGAGCTCCTACGAGCAGTACTTC. The full variable domain, in which reference TRBV9 and TRBJ2-7 provide the parts outside the CDR3, is DSGVTQTPKHLITATGQRVTLRCSPRSGDLSVYWYQQSLDQGLQFLIQYYNGEERAKGNILERFSAQQFPDLHSELNLSSLELGDSALYFCASSVGVSSYEQYFGPGTRLTVT.

The chain recombines TRBV5-1 with TRBJ2-7, with D perhaps TRBD2 (6 bases). Trimming pared 3 bases from V and 4 bases from J, leaving 17 bases between. There are 15 residues in the CDR3. Germline-derived CDR1 and CDR2 are SGHRS and YFSETQ. As DNA, the CDR3 is TGCGCCAGCAGCTACCTAGCGATGCCTGAGTACGAGCAGTACTTC. It specifies CASSYLAMPEYEQYF.

The chain links TRBV6-5 to TRBJ2-3; 8 nucleotides agree with TRBD2. Germline values: CDR1 MNHEY, CDR2 SVGAGI. This CDR3 spans 14 amino acids. The ends lost 5 bases at V and 3 bases at J; junction bases unmatched: 4. The CDR3 DNA sequence: TGTGCCAGCAGTACGGAGCGGGGGACAGATACGCAGTATTTT. It codes for CASSTERGTDTQYF.

The CDR3 bases are TGTGCCAGCTCACCACGGTCCGGTATGAACACTGAAGCTTTCTTT. The encoded protein is CASSPRSGMNTEAFF. The V and J genes are TRBV18 and TRBJ1-1; no firm D call. CDR1 and CDR2 from the germline V gene are KGHSH and LQKENI. V lost 1 base and J lost 0, with 9 bases in between. The CDR3 covers 15 residues.

The chain has TRBV7-2 and TRBJ1-4, with 7 bases matching TRBD1. From germline, CDR1 is SGHTA and CDR2 FQGNSA. V lost 5 bases, J lost 5 bases, and 8 bases stayed unmatched. The CDR3 is made up of 15 amino acids. CDR3 nucleotide sequence: TGTGCCAGCAGCCTGGGGACAGTCAAAAATGAAAAACTGTTTTTT. Amino acids: CASSLGTVKNEKLFF.